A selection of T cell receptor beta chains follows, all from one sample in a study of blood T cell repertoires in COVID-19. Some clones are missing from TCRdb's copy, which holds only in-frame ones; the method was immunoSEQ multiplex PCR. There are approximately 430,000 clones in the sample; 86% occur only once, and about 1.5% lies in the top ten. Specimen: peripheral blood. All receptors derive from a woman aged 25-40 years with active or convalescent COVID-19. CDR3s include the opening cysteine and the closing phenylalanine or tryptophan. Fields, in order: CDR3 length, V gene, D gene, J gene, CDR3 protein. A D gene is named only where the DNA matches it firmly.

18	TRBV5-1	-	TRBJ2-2	CASSPAQGVAGFTGELFF
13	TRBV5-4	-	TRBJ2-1	CASSLSGDNEQFF
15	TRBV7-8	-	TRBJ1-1	CASRAEIGGSTEAFF
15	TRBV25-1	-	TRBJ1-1	CASSEPGRGGTEAFF
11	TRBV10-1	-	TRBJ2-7	CASNPGYEQYF
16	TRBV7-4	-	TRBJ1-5	CASSISEQGSNQPQHF
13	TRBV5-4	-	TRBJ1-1	CASSVELNTEAFF
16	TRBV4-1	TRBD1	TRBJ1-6	CASSQEVTGTNSPLHF
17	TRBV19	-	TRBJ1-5	CASSIEGGALGNQPQHF
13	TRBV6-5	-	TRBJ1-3	CASSADTGNTIYF
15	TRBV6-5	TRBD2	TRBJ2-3	CASSYSGIAGDTQYF
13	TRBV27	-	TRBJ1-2	CASSLGGDYGYTF
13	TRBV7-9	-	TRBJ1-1	CASSLGGSGEAFF
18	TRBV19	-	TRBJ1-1	CASSIPLVNPGVHTEAFF
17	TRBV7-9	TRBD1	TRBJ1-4	CASSLGVGGQINEKLFF
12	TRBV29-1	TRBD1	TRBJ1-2	CSVGGQGYGYTF
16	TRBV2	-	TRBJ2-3	CASSDDVGSSTDTQYF
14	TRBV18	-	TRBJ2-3	CASSSPGSTDTQYF
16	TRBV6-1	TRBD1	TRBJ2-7	CASSGGTGSSSYEQYF
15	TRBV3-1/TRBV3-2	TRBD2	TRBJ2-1	CASSQTSGGNNEQFF
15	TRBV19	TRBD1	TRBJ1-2	CATARRGGADYGYTF
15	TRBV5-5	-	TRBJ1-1	CASSLSGTVNTEAFF
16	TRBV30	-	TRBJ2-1	CAWSPGLVSSYNEQFF
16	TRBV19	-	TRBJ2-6	CASSIGAGVGANVLTF
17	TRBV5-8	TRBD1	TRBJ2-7	CASSLNRGRLSSYEQYF
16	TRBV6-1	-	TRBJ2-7	CASSGGWDTDSYEQYF
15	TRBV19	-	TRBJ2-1	CASQDPGASYNEQFF
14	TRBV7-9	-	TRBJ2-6	CASSLAGAENVLTF
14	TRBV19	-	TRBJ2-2	CASSIFANTGELFF
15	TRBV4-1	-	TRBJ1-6	CASSQESSYNSPLHF
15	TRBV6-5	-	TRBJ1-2	CASSYSGGVDYGYTF
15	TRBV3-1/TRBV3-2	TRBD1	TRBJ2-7	CASSQRDRGSGEQYF
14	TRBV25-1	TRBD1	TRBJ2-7	CASSEDRRSGEQYF
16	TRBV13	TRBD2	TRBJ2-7	CASSTTGGPRAYEQYF
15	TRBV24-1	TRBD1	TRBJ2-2	CATGPGQGHTGELFF
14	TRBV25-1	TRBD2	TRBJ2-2	CASRPAGVPGELFF
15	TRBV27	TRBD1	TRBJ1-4	CASRQGQGSNEKLFF
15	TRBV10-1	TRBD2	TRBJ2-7	CASSAEASGLYEQYF
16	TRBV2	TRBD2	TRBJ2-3	CASSGTSGRGGDTQYF
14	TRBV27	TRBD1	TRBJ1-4	CASRPGTANEKLFF
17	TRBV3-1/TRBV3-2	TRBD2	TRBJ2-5	CASSPPHRGGYQETQYF
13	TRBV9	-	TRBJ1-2	CASSAGPNYGYTF
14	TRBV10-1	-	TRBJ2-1	CASARDQGEDEQFF
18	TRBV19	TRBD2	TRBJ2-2	CASSTSYSLAANTGELFF
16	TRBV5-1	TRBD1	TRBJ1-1	CASSQGQGFRNTEAFF
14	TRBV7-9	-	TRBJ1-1	CASSSASMNTEAFF
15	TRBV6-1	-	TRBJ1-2	CASSEHAGALRGYTF
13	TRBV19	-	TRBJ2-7	CASSGQGGYEQYF
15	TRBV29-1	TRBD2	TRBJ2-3	CSVFTTSGRTGTQYF
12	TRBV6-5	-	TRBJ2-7	CASTNPLQEQYF
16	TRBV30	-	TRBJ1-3	CAWSGTGFVPGNTIYF
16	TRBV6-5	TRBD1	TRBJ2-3	CASSYWGQGSTDTQYF
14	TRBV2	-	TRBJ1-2	CASRSEAAVVGYTF
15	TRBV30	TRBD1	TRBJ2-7	CAWRTMTGWSYEQYF